These T cell receptor beta chains were read from a single sample in a study of T cells after yellow fever vaccination. TCRdb ran MiXCR on the 5' RACE reads and lists one entry per CDR3 protein. The sample holds 620,000 or so distinct CDR3 sequences; around 16% are singletons and the top ten take 15% to 20%. The sequences come from PBMCs, collected less than 6 days after the first yellow fever vaccination. Receptors originate from a man younger than 35 who received the YFV17D yellow fever vaccine. Both conserved end residues are part of each CDR3. The D gene is left open where the match is weak. A row's size may be missing; if present it is once, few, many or a size class.

v_call: TRBV4-2
d_call: NA
clone_size: NA
j_call: TRBJ2-7
cdr3_aa: CASSQVGGGTIRSSYEQYF
cdr3_nt: TGTGCCAGCAGCCAAGTAGGGGGGGGGACCATAAGGAGCTCCTACGAGCAGTACTTC

v_call: TRBV18
d_call: NA
clone_size: NA
j_call: TRBJ1-1
cdr3_aa: CASSPREGPTEAFF
cdr3_nt: TGTGCCAGCTCACCTCGGGAAGGGCCCACTGAAGCTTTCTTT

v_call: TRBV9
d_call: TRBD2
clone_size: few
j_call: TRBJ2-3
cdr3_aa: CASSVSGGPVYTQYF
cdr3_nt: TGTGCCAGCAGCGTGAGCGGGGGGCCGGTATATACGCAGTATTTT

v_call: TRBV2
d_call: NA
clone_size: few
j_call: TRBJ1-3
cdr3_aa: CASSEGGYSGNTIYF
cdr3_nt: TGTGCCAGCAGTGAAGGGGGTTACTCTGGAAACACCATATATTTT

v_call: TRBV5-1
d_call: NA
clone_size: NA
j_call: TRBJ2-1
cdr3_aa: CASSLGPSHSYNEQFF
cdr3_nt: TGCGCCAGCAGCTTGGGACCTAGCCACTCCTACAATGAGCAGTTCTTC

v_call: TRBV5-1
d_call: TRBD2
clone_size: few
j_call: TRBJ2-3
cdr3_aa: CASSPNSGGGTDTQYF
cdr3_nt: TGCGCCAGCAGCCCAAATAGCGGGGGGGGGACAGATACGCAGTATTTT

v_call: TRBV5-1
d_call: NA
clone_size: few
j_call: TRBJ2-7
cdr3_aa: CASSLDPRGYEQYF
cdr3_nt: TGCGCCAGCAGCTTGGACCCCCGGGGCTACGAGCAGTACTTC

v_call: TRBV12-3/TRBV12-4
d_call: NA
clone_size: NA
j_call: TRBJ1-5
cdr3_aa: CASSLGWRQPQHF
cdr3_nt: TGTGCCAGCAGTTTAGGTTGGAGGCAGCCCCAGCATTTT

v_call: TRBV9
d_call: NA
clone_size: NA
j_call: TRBJ2-1
cdr3_aa: CASSAGLGVLNNEQFF
cdr3_nt: TGTGCCAGCAGCGCCGGGCTCGGGGTTCTAAACAATGAGCAGTTCTTC

v_call: TRBV7-9
d_call: TRBD1
clone_size: few
j_call: TRBJ1-4
cdr3_aa: CASSPRGTGVEKLFF
cdr3_nt: TGTGCCAGCAGCCCTCGGGGGACAGGGGTCGAAAAACTGTTTTTT

v_call: TRBV12-3/TRBV12-4
d_call: NA
clone_size: NA
j_call: TRBJ2-3
cdr3_aa: CASSYNDHTDTQYF
cdr3_nt: TGTGCCAGCAGCTATAATGACCACACAGATACGCAGTATTTT

v_call: TRBV2
d_call: TRBD1
clone_size: once
j_call: TRBJ2-1
cdr3_aa: CASSLQGAGEQFF
cdr3_nt: TGTGCCAGCAGTCTACAGGGGGCTGGTGAGCAGTTCTTC

v_call: TRBV7-9
d_call: NA
clone_size: NA
j_call: TRBJ1-1
cdr3_aa: CASSSSNVGASTEAFF
cdr3_nt: TGTGCCAGCAGCTCGAGTAACGTGGGTGCGAGCACTGAAGCTTTCTTT

v_call: TRBV12-3/TRBV12-4
d_call: NA
clone_size: NA
j_call: TRBJ2-6
cdr3_aa: CASSQGGGANVLTF
cdr3_nt: TGTGCCAGCAGCCAGGGAGGTGGGGCCAACGTCCTGACTTTC

v_call: TRBV5-6
d_call: NA
clone_size: NA
j_call: TRBJ1-2
cdr3_aa: CASSQGPSDGYGYTF
cdr3_nt: TGTGCCAGCAGCCAGGGACCCTCCGACGGCTATGGCTACACCTTC

v_call: TRBV27
d_call: TRBD1
clone_size: NA
j_call: TRBJ2-6
cdr3_aa: CASSLLTGSGANVLTF
cdr3_nt: TGTGCCAGCAGTTTATTGACAGGGTCTGGGGCCAACGTCCTGACTTTC

v_call: TRBV20-1
d_call: NA
clone_size: NA
j_call: TRBJ2-1
cdr3_aa: CSARGGRGEQFF
cdr3_nt: TGCAGTGCTAGAGGTGGAAGAGGTGAGCAGTTCTTC

v_call: TRBV7-6
d_call: NA
clone_size: few
j_call: TRBJ2-7
cdr3_aa: CASSPLAGEQYF
cdr3_nt: TGTGCCAGCAGCCCGCTCGCTGGCGAGCAGTACTTC

v_call: TRBV7-3
d_call: NA
clone_size: NA
j_call: TRBJ2-1
cdr3_aa: CASSSQAGTYNEQFF
cdr3_nt: TGTGCCAGCAGCTCACAGGCAGGGACCTACAATGAGCAGTTCTTC

v_call: TRBV12-3/TRBV12-4
d_call: TRBD2
clone_size: few
j_call: TRBJ2-2
cdr3_aa: CASSPGLAGLEELFF
cdr3_nt: TGTGCCAGCAGTCCTGGACTAGCGGGGCTTGAGGAGCTGTTTTTT

v_call: TRBV5-6
d_call: TRBD1
clone_size: NA
j_call: TRBJ1-2
cdr3_aa: CASRGQGRVYGYTF
cdr3_nt: TGTGCCAGCAGAGGACAGGGGCGAGTGTATGGCTACACCTTC

v_call: TRBV27
d_call: TRBD2
clone_size: NA
j_call: TRBJ2-3
cdr3_aa: CASSSPGGPTDTQYF
cdr3_nt: TGTGCCAGCAGTTCCCCGGGGGGGCCCACAGATACGCAGTATTTT

v_call: TRBV20-1
d_call: NA
clone_size: few
j_call: TRBJ2-5
cdr3_aa: CSARDGQQETQYF
cdr3_nt: TGCAGTGCTAGAGATGGACAGCAAGAGACCCAGTACTTC

v_call: TRBV12-3/TRBV12-4
d_call: NA
clone_size: medium-sized
j_call: TRBJ2-1
cdr3_aa: CASSPPRASPNNEQFF
cdr3_nt: TGTGCCAGCAGTCCCCCCAGGGCTAGCCCTAACAATGAGCAGTTCTTC

v_call: TRBV12-3/TRBV12-4
d_call: TRBD1
clone_size: NA
j_call: TRBJ2-6
cdr3_aa: CASSAGQGIASGANVLTF
cdr3_nt: TGTGCCAGCAGTGCGGGACAGGGGATCGCATCCGGGGCCAACGTCCTGACTTTC

v_call: TRBV2
d_call: NA
clone_size: NA
j_call: TRBJ1-5
cdr3_aa: CASSERAEDQPQHF
cdr3_nt: TGTGCCAGCAGTGAACGGGCAGAAGATCAGCCCCAGCATTTT

v_call: TRBV4-1
d_call: NA
clone_size: many
j_call: TRBJ2-5
cdr3_aa: CASTLRIYQETQYF
cdr3_nt: TGCGCCAGCACCCTAAGGATCTACCAAGAGACCCAGTACTTC

v_call: TRBV29-1
d_call: NA
clone_size: few
j_call: TRBJ1-1
cdr3_aa: CSVGVLQNTEAFF
cdr3_nt: TGCAGCGTTGGCGTCCTACAGAACACTGAAGCTTTCTTT

v_call: TRBV20-1
d_call: NA
clone_size: NA
j_call: TRBJ2-7
cdr3_aa: CSARDRTGSSYEQYF
cdr3_nt: TGCAGTGCTAGAGATCGAACAGGGTCTTCCTACGAGCAGTACTTC

v_call: TRBV10-2
d_call: NA
clone_size: NA
j_call: TRBJ1-2
cdr3_aa: CASSESIFSGYTF
cdr3_nt: TGCGCCAGCAGTGAGTCGATTTTTTCTGGCTACACCTTC

v_call: TRBV5-4
d_call: NA
clone_size: few
j_call: TRBJ2-2
cdr3_aa: CASSLALGSGGELFF
cdr3_nt: TGTGCCAGCAGCTTGGCCTTGGGTAGTGGCGGGGAGCTGTTTTTT

v_call: TRBV11-2
d_call: TRBD2
clone_size: few
j_call: TRBJ2-7
cdr3_aa: CASRRLAGDHSYEQYF
cdr3_nt: TGTGCCAGCAGAAGACTAGCGGGGGACCACTCCTACGAGCAGTACTTC

v_call: TRBV20-1
d_call: TRBD1
clone_size: few
j_call: TRBJ1-2
cdr3_aa: CSASLTGAVGGYTF
cdr3_nt: TGCAGTGCTAGCTTAACAGGGGCCGTTGGGGGCTACACCTTC

v_call: TRBV20-1
d_call: NA
clone_size: few
j_call: TRBJ2-7
cdr3_aa: CSSDPYEQYF
cdr3_nt: TGCAGCTCGGACCCCTACGAGCAGTACTTC

v_call: TRBV30
d_call: TRBD1
clone_size: few
j_call: TRBJ1-2
cdr3_aa: CAWSTRAGTGLGGYTF
cdr3_nt: TGTGCCTGGAGCACTCGGGCCGGGACAGGGTTGGGAGGCTACACCTTC

v_call: TRBV12-3/TRBV12-4
d_call: NA
clone_size: NA
j_call: TRBJ1-2
cdr3_aa: CASSAAETNYGYTF
cdr3_nt: TGTGCCAGCAGTGCAGCAGAAACTAACTATGGCTACACCTTC

v_call: TRBV20-1
d_call: NA
clone_size: many
j_call: TRBJ2-7
cdr3_aa: CSASLATGYEQYF
cdr3_nt: TGCAGTGCTAGCCTAGCGACAGGCTACGAGCAGTACTTC

v_call: TRBV7-9
d_call: NA
clone_size: NA
j_call: TRBJ1-4
cdr3_aa: CASSSSRGELFF
cdr3_nt: TGTGCCAGCAGCTCGTCAAGGGGTGAACTGTTTTTT

v_call: TRBV3-1
d_call: NA
clone_size: few
j_call: TRBJ1-2
cdr3_aa: CASSPGVFPNYGYTF
cdr3_nt: TGTGCCAGCAGCCCCGGAGTTTTCCCTAACTATGGCTACACCTTC

v_call: TRBV5-4
d_call: TRBD1
clone_size: NA
j_call: TRBJ2-5
cdr3_aa: CASSRGQPGPRTQYF
cdr3_nt: TGTGCCAGCAGCCGGGGACAGCCGGGCCCAAGGACCCAGTACTTC

v_call: TRBV3-1
d_call: TRBD1
clone_size: NA
j_call: TRBJ1-1
cdr3_aa: CASSPDPSTRGRFF
cdr3_nt: TGTGCCAGCAGCCCGGACCCGTCAACCAGGGGGCGTTTCTTT

v_call: TRBV5-1
d_call: TRBD1
clone_size: many
j_call: TRBJ1-4
cdr3_aa: CASSLTPGQANEKLFF
cdr3_nt: TGCGCCAGCAGCTTGACACCGGGACAGGCTAATGAAAAACTGTTTTTT

v_call: TRBV5-1
d_call: NA
clone_size: NA
j_call: TRBJ2-1
cdr3_aa: CASTSAIEEQFF
cdr3_nt: TGCGCCAGCACCTCCGCGATCGAGGAGCAGTTCTTC

v_call: TRBV9
d_call: NA
clone_size: NA
j_call: TRBJ2-5
cdr3_aa: CASSAFTGPETQYF
cdr3_nt: TGTGCCAGCAGCGCTTTTACGGGGCCGGAGACCCAGTACTTC

v_call: TRBV6-1
d_call: TRBD1
clone_size: few
j_call: TRBJ1-3
cdr3_aa: CASREQGSGNTIYF
cdr3_nt: TGTGCCAGCAGAGAACAGGGGAGCGGAAACACCATATATTTT

v_call: TRBV20-1
d_call: TRBD2
clone_size: few
j_call: TRBJ2-7
cdr3_aa: CSTTSGGDSYEQYF
cdr3_nt: TGCAGTACGACTAGCGGGGGAGATTCCTACGAGCAGTACTTC

v_call: TRBV12-5
d_call: TRBD1
clone_size: NA
j_call: TRBJ2-7
cdr3_aa: CASGLLIPGTGFYEQYF
cdr3_nt: TGTGCTAGTGGTTTGCTGATACCCGGGACAGGGTTCTACGAGCAGTACTTC

v_call: TRBV7-9
d_call: TRBD1
clone_size: NA
j_call: TRBJ2-3
cdr3_aa: CASSSHRGRAVDTQYF
cdr3_nt: TGTGCCAGCAGCTCCCACAGGGGGCGGGCGGTAGATACGCAGTATTTT

v_call: TRBV4-3
d_call: TRBD1
clone_size: NA
j_call: TRBJ2-3
cdr3_aa: CARSQETGTGMDTQYF
cdr3_nt: TGCGCCAGAAGCCAAGAGACCGGGACAGGGATGGATACGCAGTATTTT

v_call: TRBV5-6
d_call: NA
clone_size: few
j_call: TRBJ1-2
cdr3_aa: CASSLGGRTSNYGYTF
cdr3_nt: TGTGCCAGCAGCTTGGGGGGACGGACATCTAACTATGGCTACACCTTC

v_call: TRBV6-1
d_call: NA
clone_size: NA
j_call: TRBJ2-5
cdr3_aa: CASSNTRGREETQYF
cdr3_nt: TGTGCCAGCAGTAATACCCGGGGACGTGAAGAGACCCAGTACTTC

v_call: TRBV5-4
d_call: NA
clone_size: few
j_call: TRBJ2-1
cdr3_aa: CASSLTGPPPDERFF
cdr3_nt: TGTGCCAGCAGCTTGACCGGACCCCCACCGGATGAGCGGTTCTTC

v_call: TRBV6-1
d_call: NA
clone_size: NA
j_call: TRBJ1-2
cdr3_aa: CASSDGTAANYGYTF
cdr3_nt: TGTGCCAGCAGTGATGGGACCGCCGCTAACTATGGCTACACCTTC